This record looks at one T cell receptor (beta chain) sequence and its context. Its antigen is unidentified. These data come from a study of a mutant IDH1 vaccine in newly diagnosed glioma. Across the study: Vaccination followed radiotherapy alone by 4-6 weeks, or accompanied temozolomide cycles.

Sequencing used immunoSEQ multiplex PCR; TCRdb keeps in-frame clones, though not all of them. The sample records roughly 130,000 clones, roughly 77% being singletons. Time point noted: week 11, during vaccination. Topical imiquimod was applied with each vaccine dose, which held 300 ug of mutant IDH1 20-mer peptide. This sample comprised PBMCs, obtained from a glioma patient whose treatment included an IDH1 peptide vaccine. The receptor was derived from a man aged 40-55 years with glioma.

CDR3 nucleotide sequence: TGTGCCAGCAGCCAGGGAGTCAGCGGGCGGAACACCGGGGAGCTGTTTTTT. This gives the protein CASSQGVSGRNTGELFF. The chain recombines TRBV7-2 with TRBJ2-2, with D maybe TRBD2 (6 bases). Trimming removed 5 bases from V and 1 base from J, with 17 bases in between. Germline CDR1 and CDR2: SGHTA and FQGNSA. This CDR3 is built from 17 residues.